Listed below are T cell receptor beta chains from one sample, sequenced in a study of molecular identifiers for immune sequencing clone quantification. A single record per CDR3 protein comes from TCRdb applying MiXCR to the PCR reads. The table shows 85,000 to 130,000 distinct CDR3 sequences, with over 30% occurring only once. Sequencing was carried out using naive CD8+ T cells from blood, with Jurkat cell RNA spiked in. These receptors originate from a human donor in good health. Some libraries in this study had Jurkat cell RNA spiked in. Both conserved end residues are part of each CDR3. A D gene is named only where the DNA matches it firmly. The size entry is marked missing in some rows and otherwise reads once, few, many or a size class.

v_gene	d_gene	j_gene	abundance	CDR3aa	CDR3nt
TRBV29-1	.	TRBJ2-2	few	CSVFGGEKAGELFF	TGCAGCGTTTTCGGCGGGGAGAAGGCCGGGGAGCTGTTTTTT
TRBV28	.	TRBJ2-3	.	CARDGRGVSSTDSQYF	TGTGCCAGGGATGGAAGGGGCGTTTCTAGCACAGATTCGCAGTATTTT
TRBV7-9	TRBD1	TRBJ2-7	.	CASSLGRRGTGSYEQYF	TGTGCCAGCAGCTTAGGGCGGCGCGGGACAGGGTCCTACGAGCAGTACTTC
TRBV16	.	TRBJ1-1	few	CASSQGSERLNTEAFF	TGTGCCAGCAGCCAGGGATCAGAGAGGTTGAACACTGAAGCTTTCTTT
TRBV28	.	TRBJ2-7	many	CASSLWEAYEQYF	TGTGCCAGCAGTTTGTGGGAGGCCTACGAGCAGTACTTC
TRBV13	.	TRBJ2-5	few	CASSQGLGLGETQYF	TGTGCCAGCAGCCAGGGGCTGGGGCTAGGAGAGACCCAGTACTTC
TRBV25-1	.	TRBJ2-7	many	CASIGSLEQYF	TGTGCCAGCATAGGGAGCCTCGAGCAGTACTTC
TRBV7-9	.	TRBJ2-7	.	CASSPTSLPGGEQYF	TGTGCCAGCAGCCCGACTAGTCTTCCAGGGGGCGAGCAGTACTTC
TRBV29-1	TRBD2	TRBJ2-2	.	CSVDAGVGGNTGELFF	TGCAGCGTTGATGCGGGGGTTGGCGGGAACACCGGGGAGCTGTTTTTT
TRBV6-2/TRBV6-3	.	TRBJ2-5	many	CASSYSGQRSNDQYF	TGTGCCAGCAGTTATTCCGGACAGCGATCAAACGACCAGTACTTC
TRBV13	TRBD2	TRBJ2-7	many	CASSLPGLDSYEQYF	TGTGCCAGCAGCCTTCCCGGACTAGACTCCTACGAGCAGTACTTC
TRBV11-3	TRBD2	TRBJ2-1	.	CASSLTSTSPLHNEQFF	TGTGCCAGCAGCCTGACCTCGACTAGCCCCCTCCACAATGAGCAGTTCTTC
TRBV3-1	TRBD2	TRBJ2-7	.	CASSHPSGIEQYF	TGTGCCAGCAGCCACCCTAGCGGGATCGAGCAGTACTTC
TRBV7-9	.	TRBJ2-3	many	CASSLPGSDTQYF	TGTGCCAGCAGCTTACCCGGCTCAGATACGCAGTATTTT
TRBV28	TRBD2	TRBJ2-7	.	CACSLGGAYEQYF	TGTGCCTGCAGTTTGGGGGGGGCCTACGAGCAGTACTTC
TRBV2	TRBD2	TRBJ2-2	.	CAQRGLAGDTGELFF	TGTGCCCAAAGAGGGCTAGCGGGGGACACCGGGGAGCTGTTTTTT
TRBV6-5	.	TRBJ2-1	once	CASSLYNELFF	TGTGCCAGCAGTTTGTACAATGAGCTGTTCTTC
TRBV4-3	.	TRBJ2-1	.	CASSQQWGNEQFF	TGCGCCAGCAGCCAACAGTGGGGCAATGAGCAGTTCTTC
TRBV14	.	TRBJ2-5	few	CASSQHPGLLQETQYF	TGTGCCAGCAGCCAACATCCGGGACTGTTACAAGAGACCCAGTACTTC
TRBV7-9	.	TRBJ2-5	many	CASTTRGQETQYF	TGTGCCAGCACCACGAGGGGCCAAGAGACCCAGTACTTC
TRBV2	TRBD1	TRBJ1-5	many	CASSLDRGTGQPQHF	TGTGCCAGCAGTTTGGACAGGGGGACCGGGCAGCCCCAGCATTTT
TRBV12-3/TRBV12-4	.	TRBJ1-4	.	CASSIVDEKLFF	TGTGCCAGCAGTATTGTGGATGAAAAACTGTTTTTT
TRBV14	.	TRBJ1-2	.	CASSQGVPGYGYTF	TGTGCCAGCAGCCAAGGTGTTCCAGGCTATGGCTACACCTTC
TRBV11-2	.	TRBJ2-7	.	CASSFGGGEQYF	TGTGCCAGCAGCTTCGGGGGCGGCGAGCAGTACTTC
TRBV3-1	.	TRBJ2-2	many	CASSQGYGTGELFF	TGTGCCAGCAGCCAAGGCTACGGCACCGGGGAGCTGTTTTTT
TRBV18	.	TRBJ2-1	.	CASSPLPPGNSYNEQFF	TGTGCCAGCTCACCACTCCCTCCCGGTAACTCCTACAATGAGCAGTTCTTC